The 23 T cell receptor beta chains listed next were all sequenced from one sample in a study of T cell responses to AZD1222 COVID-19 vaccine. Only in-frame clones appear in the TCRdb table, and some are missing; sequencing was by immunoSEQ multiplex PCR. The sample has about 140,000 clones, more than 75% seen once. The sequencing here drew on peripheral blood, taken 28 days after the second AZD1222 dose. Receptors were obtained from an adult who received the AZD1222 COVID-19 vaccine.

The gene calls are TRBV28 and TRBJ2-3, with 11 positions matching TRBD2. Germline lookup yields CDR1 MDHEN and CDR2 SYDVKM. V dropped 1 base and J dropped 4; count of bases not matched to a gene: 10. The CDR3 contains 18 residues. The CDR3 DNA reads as TGTGCCAGCAGTTTATCAGGGCTAGCGGGAGGTGGGGCAGATACGCAGTATTTT. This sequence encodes CASSLSGLAGGGADTQYF.

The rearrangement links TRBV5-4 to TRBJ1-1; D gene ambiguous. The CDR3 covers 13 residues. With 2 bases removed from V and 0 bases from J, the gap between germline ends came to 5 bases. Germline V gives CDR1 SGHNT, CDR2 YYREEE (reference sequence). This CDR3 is CASSFALNTEAFF. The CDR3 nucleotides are TGTGCCAGCAGCTTCGCTCTGAACACTGAAGCTTTCTTT. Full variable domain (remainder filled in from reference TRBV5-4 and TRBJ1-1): ETGVTQSPTHLIKTRGQQVTLRCSSQSGHNTVSWYQQALGQGPQFIFQYYREEENGRGNFPPRFSGLQFPNYSSELNVNALELDDSALYLCASSFALNTEAFFGQGTRLTVV.

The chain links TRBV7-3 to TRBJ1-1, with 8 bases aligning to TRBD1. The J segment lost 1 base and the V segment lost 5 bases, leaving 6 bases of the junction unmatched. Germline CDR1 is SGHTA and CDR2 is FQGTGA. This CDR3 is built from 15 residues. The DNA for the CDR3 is TGTGCCAGCAGCCCTGGGACAGGTGCGAACACTGAAGCTTTCTTT. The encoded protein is CASSPGTGANTEAFF.

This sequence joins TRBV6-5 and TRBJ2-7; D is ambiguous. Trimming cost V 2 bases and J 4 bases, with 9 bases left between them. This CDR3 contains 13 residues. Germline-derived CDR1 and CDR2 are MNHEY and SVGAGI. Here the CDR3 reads CASSYKARYEQYF. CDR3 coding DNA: TGTGCCAGCAGTTACAAAGCCCGGTACGAGCAGTACTTC.

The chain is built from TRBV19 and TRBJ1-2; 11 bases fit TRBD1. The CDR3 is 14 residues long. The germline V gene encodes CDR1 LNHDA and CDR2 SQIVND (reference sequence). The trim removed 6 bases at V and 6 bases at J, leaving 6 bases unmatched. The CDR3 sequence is CASRTGQGADGYTF. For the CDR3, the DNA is TGTGCCAGTAGGACCGGACAGGGGGCGGATGGCTACACCTTC.

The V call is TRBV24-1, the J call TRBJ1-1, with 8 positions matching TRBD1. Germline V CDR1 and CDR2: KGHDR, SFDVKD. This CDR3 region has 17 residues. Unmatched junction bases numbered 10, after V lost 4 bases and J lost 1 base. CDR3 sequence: CATSELTLTGANTEAFF. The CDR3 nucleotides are TGTGCCACCAGTGAGCTCACGCTGACAGGGGCGAACACTGAAGCTTTCTTT.

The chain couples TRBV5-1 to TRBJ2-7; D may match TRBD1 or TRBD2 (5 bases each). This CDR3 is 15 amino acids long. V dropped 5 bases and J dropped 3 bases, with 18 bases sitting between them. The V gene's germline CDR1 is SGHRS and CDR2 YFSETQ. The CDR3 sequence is CASSLNGGLGYEQYF. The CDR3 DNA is TGCGCCAGCAGTTTGAATGGGGGATTGGGCTACGAGCAGTACTTC.

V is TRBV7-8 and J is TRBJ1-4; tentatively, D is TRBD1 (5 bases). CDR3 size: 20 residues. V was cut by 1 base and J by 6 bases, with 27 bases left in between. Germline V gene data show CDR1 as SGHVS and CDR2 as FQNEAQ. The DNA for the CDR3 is TGTGCCAGCAGCTTAGGTCGTTTCATTGCAGGGAAGAAGACGGATGAAAAACTGTTTTTT. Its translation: CASSLGRFIAGKKTDEKLFF.

CDR3 DNA sequence: TGTGCCAGCAGTGCTCACTCTGGAAACACCATATATTTT. Amino acid sequence: CASSAHSGNTIYF. The V and J genes are TRBV27 and TRBJ1-3, with D hard to call. The CDR3 length is 13 residues. V shed 5 bases and J shed 0 bases, with 5 bases lying between them. Germline assignment: CDR1 MNHEY and CDR2 SMNVEV (reference sequence).

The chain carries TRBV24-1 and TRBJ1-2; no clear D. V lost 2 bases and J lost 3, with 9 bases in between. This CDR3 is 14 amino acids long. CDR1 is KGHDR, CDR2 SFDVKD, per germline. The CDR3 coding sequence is TGTGCCACCAGTGATTCGTCACGGTACTATGGCTACACCTTC. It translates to CATSDSSRYYGYTF.

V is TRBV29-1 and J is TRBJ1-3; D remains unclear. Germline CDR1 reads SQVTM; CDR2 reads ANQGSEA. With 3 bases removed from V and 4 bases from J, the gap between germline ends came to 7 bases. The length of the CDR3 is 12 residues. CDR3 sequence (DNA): TGCAGCGTTGAGGCCTGGGGAAACACCATATATTTT. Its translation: CSVEAWGNTIYF.

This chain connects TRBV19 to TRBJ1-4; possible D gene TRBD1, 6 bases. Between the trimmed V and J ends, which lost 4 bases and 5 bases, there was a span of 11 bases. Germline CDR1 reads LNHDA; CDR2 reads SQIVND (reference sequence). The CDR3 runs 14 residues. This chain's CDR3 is CASSKGGPNEKLFF. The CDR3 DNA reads TGTGCCAGTAGTAAAGGGGGACCGAATGAAAAACTGTTTTTT.

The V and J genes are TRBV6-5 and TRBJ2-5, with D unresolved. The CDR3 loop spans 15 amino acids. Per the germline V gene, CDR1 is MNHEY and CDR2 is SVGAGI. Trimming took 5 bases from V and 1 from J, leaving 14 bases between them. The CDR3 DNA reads TGTGCCAGCAGTCTTACGATATGGGGCCAAGAGACCCAGTACTTC. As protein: CASSLTIWGQETQYF.

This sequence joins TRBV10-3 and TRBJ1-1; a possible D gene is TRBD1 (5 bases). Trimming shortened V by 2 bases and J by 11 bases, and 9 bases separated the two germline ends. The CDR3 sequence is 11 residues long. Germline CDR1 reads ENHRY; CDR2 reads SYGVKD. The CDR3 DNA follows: TGTGCCATCAGTGAGGGGGGAGATGCTTTCTTT. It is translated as CAISEGGDAFF.

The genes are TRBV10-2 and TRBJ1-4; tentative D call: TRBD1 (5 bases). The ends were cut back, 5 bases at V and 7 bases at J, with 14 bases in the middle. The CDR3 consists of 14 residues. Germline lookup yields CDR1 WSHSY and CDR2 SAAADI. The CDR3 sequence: CASSRQSGPEKLFF. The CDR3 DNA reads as TGCGCCAGCAGTCGACAGTCGGGCCCTGAAAAACTGTTTTTT.

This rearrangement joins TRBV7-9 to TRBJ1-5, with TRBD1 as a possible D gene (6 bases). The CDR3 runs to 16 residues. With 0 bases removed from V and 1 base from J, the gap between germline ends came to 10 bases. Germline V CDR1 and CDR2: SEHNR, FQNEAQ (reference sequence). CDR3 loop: CASSLAGQLSNQPQHF. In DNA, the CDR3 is TGTGCCAGCAGCTTAGCCGGACAGCTCAGCAATCAGCCCCAGCATTTT. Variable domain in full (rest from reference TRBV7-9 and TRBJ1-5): DTGVSQNPRHKITKRGQNVTFRCDPISEHNRLYWYRQTLGQGPEFLTYFQNEAQLEKSRLLSDRFSAERPKGSFSTLEIQRTEQGDSAMYLCASSLAGQLSNQPQHFGDGTRLSIL.

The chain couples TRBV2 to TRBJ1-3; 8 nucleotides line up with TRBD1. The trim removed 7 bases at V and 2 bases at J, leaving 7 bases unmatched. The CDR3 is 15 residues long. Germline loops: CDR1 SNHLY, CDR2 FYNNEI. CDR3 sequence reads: CASTGQGLAGNTIYF. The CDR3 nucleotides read TGTGCCAGCACAGGACAGGGTTTGGCTGGAAACACCATATATTTT.

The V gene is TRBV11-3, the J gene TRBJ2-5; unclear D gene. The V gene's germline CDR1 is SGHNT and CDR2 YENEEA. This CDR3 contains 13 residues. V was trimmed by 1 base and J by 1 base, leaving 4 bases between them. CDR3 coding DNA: TGTGCCAGCAGCTTAGGCAGCCAAGAGACCCAGTACTTC. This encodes CASSLGSQETQYF.

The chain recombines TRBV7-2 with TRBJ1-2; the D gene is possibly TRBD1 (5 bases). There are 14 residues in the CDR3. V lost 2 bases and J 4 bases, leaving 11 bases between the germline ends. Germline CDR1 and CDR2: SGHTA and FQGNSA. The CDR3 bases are TGTGCCAGCAGCTTAAAGGGGACGATCTATGGCTACACCTTC. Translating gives CASSLKGTIYGYTF. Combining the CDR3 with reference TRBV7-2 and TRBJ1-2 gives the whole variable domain GAGVSQSPSNKVTEKGKDVELRCDPISGHTALYWYRQSLGQGLEFLIYFQGNSAPDKSGLPSDRFSAERTGGSVSTLTIQRTQQEDSAVYLCASSLKGTIYGYTFGSGTRLTVV.

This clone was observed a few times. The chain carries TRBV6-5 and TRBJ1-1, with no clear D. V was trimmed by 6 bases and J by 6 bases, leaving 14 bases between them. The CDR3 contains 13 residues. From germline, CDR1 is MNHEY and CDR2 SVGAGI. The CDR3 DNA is TGTGCCAGCAGCCGGACCTCCCGGGCTGAAGCTTTCTTT. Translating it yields CASSRTSRAEAFF.

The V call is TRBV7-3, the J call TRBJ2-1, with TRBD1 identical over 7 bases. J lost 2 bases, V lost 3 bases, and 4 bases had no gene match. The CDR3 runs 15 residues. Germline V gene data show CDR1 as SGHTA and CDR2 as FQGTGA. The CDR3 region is CASSLNGQAYNEQFF. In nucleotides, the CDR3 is TGTGCCAGCAGCTTGAACGGACAGGCCTACAATGAGCAGTTCTTC.

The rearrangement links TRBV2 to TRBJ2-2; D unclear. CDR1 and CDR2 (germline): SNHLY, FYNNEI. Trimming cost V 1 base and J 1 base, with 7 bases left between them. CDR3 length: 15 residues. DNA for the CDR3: TGTGCCAGCAGTGAAGGTTCGGTGAACACCGGGGAGCTGTTTTTT. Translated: CASSEGSVNTGELFF. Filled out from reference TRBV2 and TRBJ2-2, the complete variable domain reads EPEVTQTPSHQVTQMGQEVILRCVPISNHLYFYWYRQILGQKVEFLVSFYNNEISEKSEIFDDQFSVERPDGSNFTLKIRSTKLEDSAMYFCASSEGSVNTGELFFGEGSRLTVL.

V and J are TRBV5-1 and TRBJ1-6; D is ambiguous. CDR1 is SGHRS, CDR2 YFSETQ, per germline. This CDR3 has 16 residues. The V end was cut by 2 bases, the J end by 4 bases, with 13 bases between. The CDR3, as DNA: TGCGCCAGCAGCTTCGGAGACCCCCGTTATAATTCACCCCTCCACTTT. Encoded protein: CASSFGDPRYNSPLHF.